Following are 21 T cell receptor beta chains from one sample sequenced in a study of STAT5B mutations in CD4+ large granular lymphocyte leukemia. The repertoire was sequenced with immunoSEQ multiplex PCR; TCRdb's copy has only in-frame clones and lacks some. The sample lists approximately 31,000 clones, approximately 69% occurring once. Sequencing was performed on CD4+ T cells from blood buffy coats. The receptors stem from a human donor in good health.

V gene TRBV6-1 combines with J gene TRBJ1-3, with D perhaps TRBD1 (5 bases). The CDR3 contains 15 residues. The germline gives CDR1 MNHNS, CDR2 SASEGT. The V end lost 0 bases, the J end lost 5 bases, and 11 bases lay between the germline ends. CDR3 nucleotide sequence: TGTGCCAGCAGTGAAGCAAGGGGAGGTAGAAACACCATATATTTT. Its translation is CASSEARGGRNTIYF.

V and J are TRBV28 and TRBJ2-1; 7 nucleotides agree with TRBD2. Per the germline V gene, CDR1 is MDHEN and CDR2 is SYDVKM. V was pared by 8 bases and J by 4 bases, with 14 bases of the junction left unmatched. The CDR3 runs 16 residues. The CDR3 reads CASGVLASGGYNEQFF. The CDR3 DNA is TGTGCCAGCGGAGTTTTAGCTAGCGGAGGGTACAATGAGCAGTTCTTC.

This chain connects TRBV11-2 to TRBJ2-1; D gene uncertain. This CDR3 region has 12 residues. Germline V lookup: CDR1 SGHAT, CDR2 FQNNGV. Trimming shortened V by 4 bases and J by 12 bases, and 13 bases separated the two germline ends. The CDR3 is CASSSDAVGQFF. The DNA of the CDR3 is TGTGCCAGCAGCTCCGATGCGGTAGGGCAGTTCTTC.

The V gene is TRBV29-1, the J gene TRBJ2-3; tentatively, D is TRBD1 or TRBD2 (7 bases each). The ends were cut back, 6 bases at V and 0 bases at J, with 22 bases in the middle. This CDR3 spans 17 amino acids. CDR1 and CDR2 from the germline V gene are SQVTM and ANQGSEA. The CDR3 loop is CSVPRGPSGISTDTQYF. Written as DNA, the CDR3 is TGCAGCGTCCCGAGGGGGCCTAGCGGTATTAGCACAGATACGCAGTATTTT.

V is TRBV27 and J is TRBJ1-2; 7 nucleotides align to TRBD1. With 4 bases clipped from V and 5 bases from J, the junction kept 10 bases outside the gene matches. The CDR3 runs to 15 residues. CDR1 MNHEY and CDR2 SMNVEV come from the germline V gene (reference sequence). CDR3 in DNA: TGTGCCAGCAGTTCACGACAGGGAAGGACTTATGGCTACACCTTC. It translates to CASSSRQGRTYGYTF.

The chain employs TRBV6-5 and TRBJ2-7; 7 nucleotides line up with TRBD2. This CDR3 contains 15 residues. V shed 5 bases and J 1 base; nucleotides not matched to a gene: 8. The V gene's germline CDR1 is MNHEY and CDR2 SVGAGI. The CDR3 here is CASSISGIGSYEQYF. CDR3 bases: TGTGCCAGCAGTATAAGCGGGATTGGGTCCTACGAGCAGTACTTC.

This CDR3 is CASSPRGVQPQHF. In DNA form, the CDR3 reads TGTGCCAGTAGTCCACGCGGGGTTCAGCCCCAGCATTTT. The chain uses TRBV19 and TRBJ1-5; D gene ambiguous. The V end lost 5 bases, the J end lost 6 bases, and 11 bases lay between the germline ends. Germline CDR1 and CDR2: LNHDA and SQIVND (reference sequence). The length of the CDR3 is 13 residues.

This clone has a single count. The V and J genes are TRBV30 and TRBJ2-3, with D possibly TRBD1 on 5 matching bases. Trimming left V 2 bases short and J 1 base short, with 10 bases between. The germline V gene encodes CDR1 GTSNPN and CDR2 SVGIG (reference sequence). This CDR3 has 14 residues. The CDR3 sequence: CAWSRARGTDTQYF. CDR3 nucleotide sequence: TGTGCCTGGAGTAGGGCCAGGGGCACAGATACGCAGTATTTT. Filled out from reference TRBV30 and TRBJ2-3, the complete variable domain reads SQTIHQWPATLVQPVGSPLSLECTVEGTSNPNLYWYRQAAGRGLQLLFYSVGIGQISSEVPQNLSASRPQDRQFILSSKKLLLSDSGFYLCAWSRARGTDTQYFGPGTRLTVL.

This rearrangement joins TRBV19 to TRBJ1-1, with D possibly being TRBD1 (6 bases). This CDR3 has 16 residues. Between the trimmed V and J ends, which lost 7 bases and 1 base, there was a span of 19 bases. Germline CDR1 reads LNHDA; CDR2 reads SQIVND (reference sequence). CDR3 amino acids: CASTRRGARGNTEAFF. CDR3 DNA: TGTGCCAGTACCCGTCGGGGGGCGCGGGGGAACACTGAAGCTTTCTTT.

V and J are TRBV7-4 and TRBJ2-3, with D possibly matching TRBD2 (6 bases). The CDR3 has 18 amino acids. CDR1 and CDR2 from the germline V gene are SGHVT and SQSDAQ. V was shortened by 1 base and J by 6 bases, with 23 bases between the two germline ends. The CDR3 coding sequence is TGTGCCAGCAGCTTAGGAGGTCGGGTAGCGGATGGGAATGATACGCAGTATTTT. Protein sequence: CASSLGGRVADGNDTQYF.

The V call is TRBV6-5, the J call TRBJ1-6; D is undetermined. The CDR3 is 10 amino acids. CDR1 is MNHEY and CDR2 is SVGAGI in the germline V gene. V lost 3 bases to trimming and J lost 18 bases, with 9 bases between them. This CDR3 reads CASSYGRRHF. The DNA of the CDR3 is TGTGCCAGCAGTTATGGCAGGCGCCACTTT.

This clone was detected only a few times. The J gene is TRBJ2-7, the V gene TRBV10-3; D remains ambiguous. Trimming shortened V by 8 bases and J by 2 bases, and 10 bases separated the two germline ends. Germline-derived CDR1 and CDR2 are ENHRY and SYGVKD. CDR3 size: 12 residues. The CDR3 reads CAIGGDTYEQYV. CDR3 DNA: TGTGCCATCGGTGGCGACACCTACGAGCAGTACGTC.

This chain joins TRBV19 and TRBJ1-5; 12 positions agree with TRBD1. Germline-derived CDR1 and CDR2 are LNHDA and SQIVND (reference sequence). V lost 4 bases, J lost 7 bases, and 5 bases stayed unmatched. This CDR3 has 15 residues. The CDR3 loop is CASSRGQGAYQPQHF. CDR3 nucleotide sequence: TGTGCCAGTAGTAGGGGACAGGGGGCTTACCAGCCCCAGCATTTT.

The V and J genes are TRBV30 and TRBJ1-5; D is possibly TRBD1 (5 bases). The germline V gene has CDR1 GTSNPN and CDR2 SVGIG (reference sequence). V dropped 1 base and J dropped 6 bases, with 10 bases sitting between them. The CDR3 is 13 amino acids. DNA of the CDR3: TGTGCCTGGAGTGAAGGGGTGAGTCAGCCCCAGCATTTT. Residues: CAWSEGVSQPQHF.

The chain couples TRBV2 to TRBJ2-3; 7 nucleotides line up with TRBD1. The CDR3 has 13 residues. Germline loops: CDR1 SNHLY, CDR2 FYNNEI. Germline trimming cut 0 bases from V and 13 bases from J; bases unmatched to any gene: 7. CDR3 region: CASSEAGDRVEYF. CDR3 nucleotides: TGTGCCAGCAGTGAAGCGGGTGACAGGGTGGAGTATTTT.

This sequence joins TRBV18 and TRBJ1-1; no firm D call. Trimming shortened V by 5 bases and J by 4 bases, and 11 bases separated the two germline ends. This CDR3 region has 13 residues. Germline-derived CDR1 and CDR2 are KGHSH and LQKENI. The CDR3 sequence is CASSSFGGTEAFF. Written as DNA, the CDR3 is TGTGCCAGCTCATCCTTTGGAGGCACTGAAGCTTTCTTT.

The CDR3 DNA reads as TGTGCCAGCAGCCCAAGACTAGCGGGGTCGTTCGATACGCAGTATTTT. Protein: CASSPRLAGSFDTQYF. The gene calls are TRBV7-2 and TRBJ2-3; 11 bases are a match to TRBD2. This CDR3 region has 16 residues. Germline CDR1 and CDR2: SGHTA and FQGNSA. The V gene end was trimmed by 5 bases and the J gene end by 6 bases; junction bases not matched to a gene: 10.

The CDR3 DNA is TGTGCCAGCAGTGAGACGGACGGCCCTAATGAAAAACTGTTTTTT. Translated, it gives CASSETDGPNEKLFF. The chain employs TRBV6-1 and TRBJ1-4; D not resolved. In germline, CDR1 is MNHNS, CDR2 SASEGT. This CDR3 comprises 15 residues. Trimming cost V 3 bases and J 3 bases, with 11 bases left between them.

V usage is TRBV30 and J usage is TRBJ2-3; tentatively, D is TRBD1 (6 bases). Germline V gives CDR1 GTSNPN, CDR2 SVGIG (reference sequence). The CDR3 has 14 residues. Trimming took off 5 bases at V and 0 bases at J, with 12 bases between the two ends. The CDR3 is CAWENRESTDTQYF. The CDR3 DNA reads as TGTGCCTGGGAGAACAGGGAGAGCACAGATACGCAGTATTTT.

CDR3 DNA: TGTGCCAGCAGCTTGGACAGGACGTACACTGAAGCTTTCTTT. Translating gives CASSLDRTYTEAFF. V and J are TRBV2 and TRBJ1-1, with 7 nucleotides matching TRBD1. CDR1 is SNHLY and CDR2 is FYNNEI in the germline V gene. CDR3 length: 14 amino acids. Losses at the gene ends were 6 bases for V and 3 bases for J; bases not matched to a gene: 7.

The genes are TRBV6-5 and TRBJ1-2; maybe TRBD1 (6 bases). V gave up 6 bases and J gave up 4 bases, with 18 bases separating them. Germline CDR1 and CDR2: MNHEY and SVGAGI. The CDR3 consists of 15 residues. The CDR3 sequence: CASRASGAQGYGYTF. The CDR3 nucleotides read TGTGCCAGCAGGGCCTCGGGGGCGCAGGGCTATGGCTACACCTTC.